This entry lists 9 T cell receptor beta chains sequenced from one sample in a study of cytotoxic CD8 clonotypes in ibrutinib-treated CLL. Sequencing used immunoSEQ multiplex PCR; TCRdb keeps in-frame clones, though not all of them. Of tens of thousands of clones detected, under 75% appear once; the ten largest clones hold around 13%. The source material was PBMCs, sampled after 12 months of ibrutinib treatment. The receptors come from a human donor with chronic lymphocytic leukemia.

This clone was counted only a few times. The DNA for the CDR3 is TGCGCCAGCAGCTTGGCCGACGGATTGGGGGCTAATTCACCCCTCCACTTT. Translated, it gives CASSLADGLGANSPLHF. The chain couples TRBV5-1 to TRBJ1-6, with D possibly being TRBD1 (6 bases). The CDR3 loop spans 17 amino acids. V was cut by 0 bases and J by 6 bases, with 16 bases left in between. Per the germline V gene, CDR1 is SGHRS and CDR2 is YFSETQ. The whole variable domain, remainder taken from reference TRBV5-1 and TRBJ1-6, is KAGVTQTPRYLIKTRGQQVTLSCSPISGHRSVSWYQQTPGQGLQFLFEYFSETQRNKGNFPGRFSGRQFSNSRSEMNVSTLELGDSALYLCASSLADGLGANSPLHFGNGTRLTVT.

This clone has a single count. J is TRBJ2-2 and V is TRBV5-6; D might be TRBD2 (5 bases). The V and J ends lost 6 bases and 6 bases respectively, with 12 bases between them. The CDR3 is 13 amino acids. Germline loops: CDR1 SGHDT, CDR2 YYEEEE. The CDR3 reads CASTQDGAGELFF. CDR3 DNA sequence: TGTGCCAGCACCCAAGACGGGGCCGGGGAGCTGTTTTTT.

The chain combines TRBV7-3 with TRBJ2-1; 9 bases agree with TRBD2. J lost 8 bases, V lost 5 bases, and 10 bases had no gene match. From germline, CDR1 is SGHTA and CDR2 FQGTGA. CDR3 length equals 15 residues. The CDR3 DNA reads TGTGCCAGCAGCCCTTCGGGGCGGGGGGGTTATGAGCAGTTCTTC. Translation gives CASSPSGRGGYEQFF.

The chain uses TRBV5-1 and TRBJ1-1; possible D gene TRBD1, 5 bases. The CDR3 is made up of 13 amino acids. Trimming left V 8 bases short and J 1 base short, with 12 bases between. Germline CDR1 and CDR2: SGHRS and YFSETQ. CDR3 sequence: CASKGTRNTEAFF. The CDR3 DNA is TGCGCCAGTAAGGGGACCCGGAACACTGAAGCTTTCTTT. Filled out from reference TRBV5-1 and TRBJ1-1, the complete variable domain reads KAGVTQTPRYLIKTRGQQVTLSCSPISGHRSVSWYQQTPGQGLQFLFEYFSETQRNKGNFPGRFSGRQFSNSRSEMNVSTLELGDSALYLCASKGTRNTEAFFGQGTRLTVV.

This chain connects TRBV27 to TRBJ1-2, with 7 nucleotides matching TRBD1. In germline, CDR1 is MNHEY, CDR2 SMNVEV (reference sequence). The junction had 9 bases not matched to a gene; V was cut back by 6 bases and J by 8 bases. This CDR3 region has 13 residues. CDR3 loop: CASSQDRADGYTF. The CDR3 DNA follows: TGTGCCAGCAGCCAAGACAGGGCGGACGGCTACACCTTC.

This clone has only a few counts. The V call is TRBV7-8, the J call TRBJ2-7; 11 positions agree with TRBD1. The CDR3 is 15 amino acids. Germline CDR1 SGHVS, CDR2 FQNEAQ. The ends lost 5 bases at V and 5 bases at J; junction bases unmatched: 8. In DNA form, the CDR3 reads TGTGCCAGCAGCGTTCGCGGGACAGGGGGTAACGAGCAGTACTTC. Encoded protein: CASSVRGTGGNEQYF.

This chain links TRBV15 with TRBJ2-3; 9 bases fit TRBD1. The CDR3 length is 13 residues. Germline-derived CDR1 and CDR2 are LNHNV and YYDKDF (reference sequence). V dropped 8 bases and J dropped 5; count of bases not matched to a gene: 5. The CDR3 loop is CATPGQGRDTQYF. CDR3 in DNA: TGTGCCACCCCGGGACAGGGAAGAGATACGCAGTATTTT.

The chain employs TRBV5-6 and TRBJ2-7, with a possible D match to TRBD2 (5 bases). From germline, CDR1 is SGHDT and CDR2 YYEEEE. V lost 7 bases and J lost 9, with 17 bases in between. The CDR3 covers 12 residues. CDR3 sequence reads: CASQNGGQTQYF. CDR3 DNA: TGTGCCAGCCAGAACGGCGGGCAGACGCAGTACTTC.

The chain uses TRBV29-1 and TRBJ2-3; 10 bases map to TRBD2. Germline trimming cut 8 bases from V and 4 bases from J; bases unmatched to any gene: 9. This CDR3 has 14 amino acids. CDR1 and CDR2 from the germline V gene are SQVTM and ANQGSEA. The CDR3 spells CSYPGLASADTQYF. CDR3 sequence (DNA): TGCAGCTACCCGGGACTAGCGTCGGCAGATACGCAGTATTTT.